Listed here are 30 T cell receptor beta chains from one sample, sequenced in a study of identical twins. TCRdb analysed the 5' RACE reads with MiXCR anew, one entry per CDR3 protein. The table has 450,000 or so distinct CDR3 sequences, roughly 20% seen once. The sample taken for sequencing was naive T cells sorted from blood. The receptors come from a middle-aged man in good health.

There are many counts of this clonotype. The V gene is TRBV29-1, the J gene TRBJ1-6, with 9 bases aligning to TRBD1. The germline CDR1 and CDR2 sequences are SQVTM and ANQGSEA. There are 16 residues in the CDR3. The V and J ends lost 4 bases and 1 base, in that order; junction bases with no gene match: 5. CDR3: CSVADRGSSYNSPLHF. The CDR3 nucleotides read TGCAGCGTTGCGGACAGGGGTTCGTCCTATAATTCACCCCTCCACTTT.

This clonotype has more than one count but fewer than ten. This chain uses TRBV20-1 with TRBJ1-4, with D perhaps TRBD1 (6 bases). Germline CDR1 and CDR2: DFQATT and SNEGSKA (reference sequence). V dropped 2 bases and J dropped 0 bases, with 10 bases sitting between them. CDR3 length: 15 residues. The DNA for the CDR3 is TGCAGTGCTAGAAGGGGGGCCTCAACTAATGAAAAACTGTTTTTT. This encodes CSARRGASTNEKLFF.

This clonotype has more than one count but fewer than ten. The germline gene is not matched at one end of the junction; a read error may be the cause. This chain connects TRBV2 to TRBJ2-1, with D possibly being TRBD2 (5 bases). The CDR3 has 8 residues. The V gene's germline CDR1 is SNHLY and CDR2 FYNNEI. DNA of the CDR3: TGTGCCAGCAGTCCTGGGAGCTTC. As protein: CASSPGSF.

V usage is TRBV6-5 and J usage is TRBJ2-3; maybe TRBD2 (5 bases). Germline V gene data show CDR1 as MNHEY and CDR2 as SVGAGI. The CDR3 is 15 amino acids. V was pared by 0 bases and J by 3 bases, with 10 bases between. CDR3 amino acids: CASSYSGRRTDTQYF. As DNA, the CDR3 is TGTGCCAGCAGTTACTCGGGCAGGAGGACAGATACGCAGTATTTT.

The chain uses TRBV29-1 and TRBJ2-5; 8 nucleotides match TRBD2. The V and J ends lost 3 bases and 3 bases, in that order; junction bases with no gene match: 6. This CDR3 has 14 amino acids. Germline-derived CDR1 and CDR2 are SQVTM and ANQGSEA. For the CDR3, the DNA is TGCAGCGTTGATAGCGGGGCAAAGAAAGAGACCCAGTACTTC. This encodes CSVDSGAKKETQYF.

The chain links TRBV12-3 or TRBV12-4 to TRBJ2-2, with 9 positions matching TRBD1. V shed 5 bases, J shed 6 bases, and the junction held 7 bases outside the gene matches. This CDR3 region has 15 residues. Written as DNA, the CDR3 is TGTGCCAGCAGTAAACAGGGGGCGAATGCCGGGGAGCTGTTTTTT. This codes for CASSKQGANAGELFF.

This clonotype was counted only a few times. CDR3 DNA sequence: TGTGCCAGCAGTTATAATACGCGGAAGATGGAAGAAAAACTGTTTTTT. Its protein product is CASSYNTRKMEEKLFF. V and J are TRBV6-2 or TRBV6-3 and TRBJ1-4; D is unresolved. CDR1 is MNHEY, CDR2 SVGEGT, per germline. Between the trimmed V and J ends, which lost 3 bases and 8 bases, there was a span of 19 bases. The CDR3 is 16 residues long.

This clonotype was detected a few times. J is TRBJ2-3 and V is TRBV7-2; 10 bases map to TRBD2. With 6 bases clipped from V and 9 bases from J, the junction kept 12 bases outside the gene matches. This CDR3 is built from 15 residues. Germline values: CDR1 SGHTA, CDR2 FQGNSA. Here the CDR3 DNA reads TGTGCCAGCAGGTCCGGCGGGACTAGCGATGGCACGCAGTATTTT. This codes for CASRSGGTSDGTQYF.

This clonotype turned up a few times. DNA for the CDR3: TGTGCCAGCAGCCAAAGGGGCGGCTTGAACATTCAGTACTTC. As protein: CASSQRGGLNIQYF. The chain recombines TRBV4-2 with TRBJ2-4; maybe TRBD1 (5 bases). The CDR3 spans 14 residues. Between the trimmed V and J ends, which lost 2 bases and 7 bases, there was a span of 12 bases. The germline V gene encodes CDR1 LGHNA and CDR2 YNFKEQ.

CDR3 region: CASSMVGGLMAYEQYF. CDR3 DNA: TGTGCCAGTAGTATGGTGGGAGGCCTCATGGCTTACGAGCAGTACTTC. The genes are TRBV19 and TRBJ2-7, with D maybe TRBD2 (6 bases). Trimming took 3 bases from V and 4 from J, leaving 19 bases between them. Per germline, CDR1 LNHDA and CDR2 SQIVND (reference sequence). This CDR3 spans 16 amino acids.

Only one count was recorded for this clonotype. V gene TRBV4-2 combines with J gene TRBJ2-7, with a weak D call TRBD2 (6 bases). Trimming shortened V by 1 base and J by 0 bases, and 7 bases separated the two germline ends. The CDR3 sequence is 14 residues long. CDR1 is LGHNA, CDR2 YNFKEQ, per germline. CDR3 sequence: CASSQAGGSYEQYF. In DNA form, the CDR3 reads TGTGCCAGCAGCCAAGCCGGGGGCTCCTACGAGCAGTACTTC.

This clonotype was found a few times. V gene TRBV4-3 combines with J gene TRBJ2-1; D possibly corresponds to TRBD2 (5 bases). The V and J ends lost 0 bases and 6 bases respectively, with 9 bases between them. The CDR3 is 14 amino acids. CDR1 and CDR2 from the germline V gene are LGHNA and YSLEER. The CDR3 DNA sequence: TGCGCCAGCAGCCAAGATGCGGCGGGCAATGAGCAGTTCTTC. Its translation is CASSQDAAGNEQFF.

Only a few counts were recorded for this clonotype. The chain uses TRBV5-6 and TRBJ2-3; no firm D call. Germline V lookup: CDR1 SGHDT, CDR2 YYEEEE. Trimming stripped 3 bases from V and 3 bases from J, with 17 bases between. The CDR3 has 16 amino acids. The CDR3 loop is CASSSASTYRTDTQYF. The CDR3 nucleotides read TGTGCCAGCAGCTCGGCATCCACTTATCGGACAGATACGCAGTATTTT.

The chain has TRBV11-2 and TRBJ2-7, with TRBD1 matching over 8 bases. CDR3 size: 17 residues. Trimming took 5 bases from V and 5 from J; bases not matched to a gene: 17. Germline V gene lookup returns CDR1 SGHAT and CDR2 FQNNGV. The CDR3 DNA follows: TGTGCCAGCAGCCGCAACCAGGACAGGGACGAGGTCAACGAGCAGTACTTC. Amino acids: CASSRNQDRDEVNEQYF.

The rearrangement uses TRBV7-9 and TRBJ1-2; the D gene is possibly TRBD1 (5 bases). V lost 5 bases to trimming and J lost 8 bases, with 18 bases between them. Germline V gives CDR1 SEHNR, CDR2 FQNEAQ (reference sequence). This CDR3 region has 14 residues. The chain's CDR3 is CASSQGRPLMGYTF. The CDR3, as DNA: TGTGCCAGCAGCCAGGGACGGCCTCTTATGGGCTACACCTTC.

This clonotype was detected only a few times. The CDR3 region has the DNA TGTGCCAGCAGTTACTCTTGGGACGGGAGCTACAATGAGCAGTTCTTC. Protein product: CASSYSWDGSYNEQFF. This sequence joins TRBV6-5 and TRBJ2-1; D might be TRBD2 (6 bases). The germline V gene has CDR1 MNHEY and CDR2 SVGAGI. The CDR3 totals 16 residues. Between the trimmed V and J ends, which lost 0 bases and 3 bases, there was a span of 12 bases.

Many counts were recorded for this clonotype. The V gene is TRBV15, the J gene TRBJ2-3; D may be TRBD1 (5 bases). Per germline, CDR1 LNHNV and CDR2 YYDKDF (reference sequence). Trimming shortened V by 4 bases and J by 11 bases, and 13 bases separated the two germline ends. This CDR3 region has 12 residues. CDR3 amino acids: CATSTMAREQYF. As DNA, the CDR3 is TGTGCCACCAGCACCATGGCCAGGGAGCAGTATTTT.

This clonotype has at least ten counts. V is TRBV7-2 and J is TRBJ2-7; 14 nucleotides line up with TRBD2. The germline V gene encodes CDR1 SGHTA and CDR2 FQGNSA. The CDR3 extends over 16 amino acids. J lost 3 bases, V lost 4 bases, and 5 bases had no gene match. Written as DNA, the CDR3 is TGTGCCAGCAGCTCCCGGACTAGCGGGAGGATCTACGAGCAGTACTTC. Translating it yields CASSSRTSGRIYEQYF.

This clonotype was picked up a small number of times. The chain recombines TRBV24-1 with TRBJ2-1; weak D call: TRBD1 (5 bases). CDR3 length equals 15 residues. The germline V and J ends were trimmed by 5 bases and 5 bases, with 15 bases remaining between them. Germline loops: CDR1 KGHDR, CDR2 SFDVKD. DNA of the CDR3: TGTGCCACCAGTGCCCCGTGGGGCATGGACAATGAGCAGTTCTTC. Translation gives CATSAPWGMDNEQFF.

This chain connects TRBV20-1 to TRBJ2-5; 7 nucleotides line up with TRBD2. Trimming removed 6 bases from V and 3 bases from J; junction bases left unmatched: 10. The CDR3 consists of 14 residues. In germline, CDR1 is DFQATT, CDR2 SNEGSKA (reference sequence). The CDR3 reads CSAERAGLKETQYF. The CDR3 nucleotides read TGCAGTGCGGAAAGAGCGGGGCTGAAAGAGACCCAGTACTTC.

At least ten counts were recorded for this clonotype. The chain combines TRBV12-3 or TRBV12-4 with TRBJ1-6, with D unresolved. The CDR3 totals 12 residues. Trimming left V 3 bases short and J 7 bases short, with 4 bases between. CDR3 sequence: CASSFLNSPLHF. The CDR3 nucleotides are TGTGCCAGCAGTTTCTTGAATTCACCCCTCCACTTT.

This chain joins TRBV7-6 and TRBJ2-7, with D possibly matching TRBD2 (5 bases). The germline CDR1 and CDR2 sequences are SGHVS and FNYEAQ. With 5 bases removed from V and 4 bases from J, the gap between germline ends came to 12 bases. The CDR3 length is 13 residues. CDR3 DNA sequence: TGTGCCAGCAGCCTATTTGGGGAGTACGAGCAGTACTTC. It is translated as CASSLFGEYEQYF.

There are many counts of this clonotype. The CDR3 DNA follows: TGCAGTGCTCCCAGGGGGGCCTACGAGCAGTACTTC. Encoded protein: CSAPRGAYEQYF. The V gene is TRBV20-1, the J gene TRBJ2-7, with D possibly TRBD1 on 7 matching bases. This CDR3 comprises 12 residues. Trimming took 5 bases from V and 2 from J, leaving 10 bases between them. The germline V gene encodes CDR1 DFQATT and CDR2 SNEGSKA (reference sequence).

As DNA, the CDR3 is TGTGCCAGCAGCATTCCGGGACTAGCGGACTTAGGGACCCAGTACTTC. Translating gives CASSIPGLADLGTQYF. The V call is TRBV7-2, the J call TRBJ2-5; 11 nucleotides line up with TRBD2. The CDR3 is 16 residues long. The V segment lost 5 bases and the J segment 7 bases; nucleotides outside the gene matches: 12. CDR1 is SGHTA, CDR2 FQGNSA, per germline.

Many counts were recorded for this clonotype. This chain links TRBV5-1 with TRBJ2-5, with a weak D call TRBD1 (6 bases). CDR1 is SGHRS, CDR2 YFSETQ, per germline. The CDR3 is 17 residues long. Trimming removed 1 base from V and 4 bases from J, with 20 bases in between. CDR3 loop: CASSLHGGSPLGETQYF. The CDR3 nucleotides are TGCGCCAGCAGCTTGCATGGGGGCAGTCCTTTGGGAGAGACCCAGTACTTC.

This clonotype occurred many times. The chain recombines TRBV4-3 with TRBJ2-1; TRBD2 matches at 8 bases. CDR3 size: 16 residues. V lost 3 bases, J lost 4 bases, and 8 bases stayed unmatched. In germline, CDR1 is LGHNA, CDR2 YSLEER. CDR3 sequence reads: CASSQTTSAIYNEQFF. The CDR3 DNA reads TGCGCCAGCAGCCAGACGACTAGCGCCATTTACAATGAGCAGTTCTTC.

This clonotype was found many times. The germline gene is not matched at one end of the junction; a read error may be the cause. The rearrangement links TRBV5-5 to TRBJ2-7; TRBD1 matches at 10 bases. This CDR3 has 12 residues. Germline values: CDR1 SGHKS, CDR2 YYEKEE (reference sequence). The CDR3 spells CASSLSRDRGVF. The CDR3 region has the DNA TGTGCCAGCAGCTTGAGTCGGGACAGGGGAGTCTTC.

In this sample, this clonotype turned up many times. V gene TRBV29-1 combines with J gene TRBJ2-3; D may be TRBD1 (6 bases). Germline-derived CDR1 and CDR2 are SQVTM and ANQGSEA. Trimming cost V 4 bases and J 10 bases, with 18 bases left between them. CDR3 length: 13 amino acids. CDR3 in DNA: TGCAGCGTTGGACAGGACGGGCGCCGGTCGCAGTATTTT. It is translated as CSVGQDGRRSQYF.

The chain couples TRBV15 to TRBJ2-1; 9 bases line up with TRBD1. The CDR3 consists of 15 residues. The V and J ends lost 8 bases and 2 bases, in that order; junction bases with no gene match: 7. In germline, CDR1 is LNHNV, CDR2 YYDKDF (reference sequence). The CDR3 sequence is CATRRRTGAYNEQFF. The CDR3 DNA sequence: TGTGCCACCCGAAGAAGGACAGGGGCCTACAATGAGCAGTTCTTC. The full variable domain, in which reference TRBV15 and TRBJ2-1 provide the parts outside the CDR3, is DAMVIQNPRYQVTQFGKPVTLSCSQTLNHNVMYWYQQKSSQAPKLLFHYYDKDFNNEADTPDNFQSRRPNTSFCFLDIRSPGLGDTAMYLCATRRRTGAYNEQFFGPGTRLTVL.

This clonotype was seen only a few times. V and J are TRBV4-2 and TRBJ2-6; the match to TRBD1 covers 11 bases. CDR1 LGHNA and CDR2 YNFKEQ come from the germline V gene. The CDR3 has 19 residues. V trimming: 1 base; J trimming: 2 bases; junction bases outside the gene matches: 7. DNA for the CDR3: TGTGCCAGCAGCCAAGCCCTTGGACAGGGGGCCCCTGGGGCCAACGTCCTGACTTTC. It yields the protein CASSQALGQGAPGANVLTF.